The 28 T cell receptor beta chains given below trace back to one sample, sequenced in a study of shared clonotypes between healthy human individuals. Clones were read by immunoSEQ multiplex PCR, and TCRdb kept only the in-frame ones, dropping some. The sample lists around 1.5 million clones; nearly 99% were seen once. The specimen was naive CD4+ T cells sorted from blood. Indicated subset: CD45RA+ positively selected. The receptors stem from a man aged 25 to 40 in good health.

V gene TRBV28 combines with J gene TRBJ2-1; perhaps TRBD1 as D (6 bases). The CDR3 runs to 14 residues. Between the trimmed V and J ends, which lost 1 base and 9 bases, there was a span of 13 bases. In germline, CDR1 is MDHEN, CDR2 SYDVKM. For the CDR3, the DNA is TGTGCCAGCAGTTTATTTCAGGGGCCGAGTGAGCAGTTCTTC. This translates into CASSLFQGPSEQFF.

The chain couples TRBV7-9 to TRBJ2-1; 10 bases are a match to TRBD1. The ends lost 1 base at V and 8 bases at J; junction bases unmatched: 5. Germline assignment: CDR1 SEHNR and CDR2 FQNEAQ (reference sequence). This CDR3 has 15 residues. CDR3: CASSLGDRGKDEQFF. CDR3 in DNA: TGTGCCAGCAGCTTAGGGGACAGGGGTAAAGATGAGCAGTTCTTC.

The chain couples TRBV9 to TRBJ2-1; TRBD2 is a possible D gene (5 bases). This CDR3 comprises 11 residues. V was trimmed by 4 bases and J by 10 bases, leaving 9 bases between them. The germline gives CDR1 SGDLS, CDR2 YYNGEE. DNA of the CDR3: TGTGCCAGCAGCTACCGGGAAGAGCAGTTCTTC. This codes for CASSYREEQFF.

J is TRBJ1-5 and V is TRBV28; 7 bases map to TRBD1. The CDR3 has 15 residues. The germline gives CDR1 MDHEN, CDR2 SYDVKM. V was pared by 6 bases and J by 4 bases, with 9 bases of the junction left unmatched. The CDR3 protein is CASRSTGRYNQPQHF. The CDR3 nucleotides read TGTGCCAGCAGGTCGACAGGGAGGTATAATCAGCCCCAGCATTTT.

The rearrangement uses TRBV19 and TRBJ2-1; either TRBD1 or TRBD2 may fit D (5 bases each). This CDR3 contains 14 residues. CDR1 is LNHDA, CDR2 SQIVND, per germline (reference sequence). V gave up 6 bases and J gave up 0 bases, with 9 bases separating them. This CDR3 reads CASRRDDSYNEQFF. The CDR3 DNA follows: TGTGCCAGTAGACGGGACGACTCCTACAATGAGCAGTTCTTC.

The chain uses TRBV28 and TRBJ1-5; D remains ambiguous. This CDR3 contains 16 residues. The germline V and J ends were trimmed by 3 bases and 1 base, with 13 bases remaining between them. CDR1 is MDHEN and CDR2 is SYDVKM in the germline V gene. DNA for the CDR3: TGTGCCAGCAGTTTTGAGGTTACTATCAGCAATCAGCCCCAGCATTTT. Amino acids: CASSFEVTISNQPQHF. The full variable domain, completed using reference TRBV28 and TRBJ1-5, is DVKVTQSSRYLVKRTGEKVFLECVQDMDHENMFWYRQDPGLGLRLIYFSYDVKMKEKGDIPEGYSVSREKKERFSLILESASTNQTSMYLCASSFEVTISNQPQHFGDGTRLSIL.

V usage is TRBV5-8 and J usage is TRBJ2-4; TRBD2 agrees at 8 bases. After removal of 3 bases from V and 4 bases from J, the junction contained 9 bases not matched to a gene. The CDR3 length is 16 residues. Germline CDR1 reads SGHTS; CDR2 reads YDEGEE. CDR3 region: CASSYRVAGLKNIQYF. The CDR3 nucleotides read TGTGCCAGCAGCTATCGGGTAGCGGGACTAAAAAACATTCAGTACTTC.

V is TRBV4-1 and J is TRBJ2-2; 9 positions agree with TRBD2. The germline V gene encodes CDR1 MGHRA and CDR2 YSYEKL. This CDR3 is 16 amino acids long. The J segment lost 4 bases and the V segment lost 2 bases, leaving 5 bases of the junction unmatched. CDR3 DNA sequence: TGCGCCAGCAGCCAATTAGCGGGAGTGGGCACCGGGGAGCTGTTTTTT. Translating it yields CASSQLAGVGTGELFF.

The chain joins TRBV5-1 to TRBJ2-2; 14 positions match TRBD2. V lost 2 bases and J lost 5; bases outside the gene matches: 5. CDR1 SGHRS and CDR2 YFSETQ come from the germline V gene. The CDR3 contains 17 residues. As DNA, the CDR3 is TGCGCCAGCAGCTTCTCTGGGACTAGCGGGAGTACCGGGGAGCTGTTTTTT. It is translated as CASSFSGTSGSTGELFF.

The V gene is TRBV19, the J gene TRBJ1-4; TRBD1 matches at 10 bases. V shed 4 bases and J 5 bases; nucleotides not matched to a gene: 7. From germline, CDR1 is LNHDA and CDR2 SQIVND (reference sequence). There are 16 residues in the CDR3. Here the CDR3 DNA reads TGTGCCAGTAGTACGAGGCCGGGACAGGGGAATGAAAAACTGTTTTTT. Amino acids: CASSTRPGQGNEKLFF.

V usage is TRBV28 and J usage is TRBJ2-7, with D perhaps matching TRBD1 (5 bases). Between the trimmed V and J ends, which lost 8 bases and 6 bases, there was a span of 14 bases. This CDR3 comprises 12 residues. Germline assignment: CDR1 MDHEN and CDR2 SYDVKM. This CDR3 reads CASGAAVTEQYF. CDR3 nucleotide sequence: TGTGCCAGCGGGGCTGCGGTAACCGAGCAGTACTTC.

Concerning this clone itself: This CDR3 is also generated by other DNA sequences in the sample. The chain links TRBV18 to TRBJ1-1; no definite D call. The CDR3 contains 13 residues. The V gene lost 4 bases and the J gene lost 1 base, with 7 bases spanning the gap. Germline CDR1 reads KGHSH; CDR2 reads LQKENI. The CDR3: CASSRSGNTEAFF. CDR3 in DNA: TGTGCCAGCTCACGCTCTGGGAACACTGAAGCTTTCTTT.

This sequence joins TRBV27 and TRBJ2-6, with D tentatively TRBD1 or TRBD2 (5 bases each). V lost 6 bases, J lost 3 bases, and 18 bases lay in between. Germline V gene lookup returns CDR1 MNHEY and CDR2 SMNVEV (reference sequence). The CDR3 is 17 amino acids. For the CDR3, the DNA is TGTGCCAGCAGCATCGGGGCCTTAGGCGGTGGGGCCAACGTCCTGACTTTC. It translates to CASSIGALGGGANVLTF.

This chain connects TRBV7-3 to TRBJ2-1; D remains ambiguous. This CDR3 is 13 amino acids long. Trimming pared 0 bases from V and 7 bases from J, leaving 7 bases between. Germline V gives CDR1 SGHTA, CDR2 FQGTGA. The CDR3 bases are TGTGCCAGCAGCTTAACGGACGGGAATGAGCAGTTCTTC. The encoded protein is CASSLTDGNEQFF.

This CDR3 reads CATSNTKDRFYNEQFF. The CDR3 region has the DNA TGTGCCACCAGCAACACCAAGGACAGGTTTTACAATGAGCAGTTCTTC. The gene calls are TRBV15 and TRBJ2-1; 7 bases align to TRBD1. CDR1 and CDR2 (germline): LNHNV, YYDKDF (reference sequence). V was clipped by 4 bases and J by 4 bases; unmatched bases: 10. This CDR3 spans 16 amino acids.

This chain's CDR3 is CASTRGGFTDTQYF. CDR3 in DNA: TGTGCCAGCACCCGGGGCGGTTTCACAGATACGCAGTATTTT. The chain couples TRBV5-4 to TRBJ2-3; either TRBD1 or TRBD2 may fit D (5 bases each). CDR1 is SGHNT, CDR2 YYREEE, per germline (reference sequence). The germline V and J ends were trimmed by 6 bases and 2 bases, with 13 bases remaining between them. CDR3 size: 14 residues.

This clone was seen only once. The chain carries TRBV6-5 and TRBJ2-7; 8 bases line up with TRBD2. CDR3 length: 14 amino acids. Per germline, CDR1 MNHEY and CDR2 SVGAGI. The J segment lost 5 bases and the V segment lost 5 bases, leaving 8 bases of the junction unmatched. DNA of the CDR3: TGTGCCAGCAGTATCGCGGGAGGCCTCAACGAGCAGTACTTC. Translating gives CASSIAGGLNEQYF.

The chain has TRBV10-1 and TRBJ2-3; 7 bases agree with TRBD2. Germline assignment: CDR1 WNHNN and CDR2 SYGVQD (reference sequence). This CDR3 has 15 residues. The J segment lost 0 bases and the V segment lost 6 bases, leaving 6 bases of the junction unmatched. CDR3 coding DNA: TGCGCCAGCAGCCCCGTACTAGCGAGCACAGATACGCAGTATTTT. This gives the protein CASSPVLASTDTQYF.

J is TRBJ2-7 and V is TRBV7-8, with TRBD2 matching 9 bases. There are 18 residues in the CDR3. V lost 0 bases and J lost 0; bases outside the gene matches: 9. Germline values: CDR1 SGHVS, CDR2 FQNEAQ. Here the CDR3 reads CASSLAVSGSYSSYEQYF. As DNA, the CDR3 is TGTGCCAGCAGCTTAGCGGTTAGCGGGAGTTATAGCTCCTACGAGCAGTACTTC.

This chain links TRBV4-1 with TRBJ2-1; D is unresolved. Trimming took 1 base from V and 1 from J, leaving 5 bases between them. The CDR3 extends over 14 amino acids. CDR1 and CDR2 from the germline V gene are MGHRA and YSYEKL. DNA for the CDR3: TGCGCCAGCAGCCAAGCAAGTTCCTACAATGAGCAGTTCTTC. Translated: CASSQASSYNEQFF.

V gene TRBV18 combines with J gene TRBJ2-5; 8 positions match TRBD2. Per the germline V gene, CDR1 is KGHSH and CDR2 is LQKENI. V shed 0 bases and J 1 base; nucleotides not matched to a gene: 4. The CDR3 covers 16 residues. The CDR3 nucleotides read TGTGCCAGCTCACCACCTAGCGGGACTTCCCAAGAGACCCAGTACTTC. Translating gives CASSPPSGTSQETQYF.

This clone was counted between two and nine times. The gene calls are TRBV6-6 and TRBJ2-7, with TRBD2 matching over 10 bases. The CDR3 spans 14 residues. Trimming at V came to 5 bases and at J to 6 bases, leaving 7 bases not matched to a gene. Germline CDR1 reads MNHNY; CDR2 reads SVGAGI (reference sequence). Here the CDR3 DNA reads TGTGCCAGCAGTCCCCTAGCGGGAGCAGGCGAGCAGTACTTC. This encodes CASSPLAGAGEQYF.

This clone was seen only once. The rearrangement links TRBV5-1 to TRBJ2-3; 8 nucleotides match TRBD2. The germline CDR1 and CDR2 sequences are SGHRS and YFSETQ. This CDR3 spans 14 amino acids. V shed 6 bases and J 4 bases; nucleotides not matched to a gene: 7. In DNA form, the CDR3 reads TGCGCCAGCAAACCCGGGAGGGCGTCAGATACGCAGTATTTT. Translating it yields CASKPGRASDTQYF. The whole variable domain, remainder taken from reference TRBV5-1 and TRBJ2-3, is KAGVTQTPRYLIKTRGQQVTLSCSPISGHRSVSWYQQTPGQGLQFLFEYFSETQRNKGNFPGRFSGRQFSNSRSEMNVSTLELGDSALYLCASKPGRASDTQYFGPGTRLTVL.

This clone occurred once. The chain is built from TRBV30 and TRBJ2-5, with 13 bases identical to TRBD2. Germline CDR1 and CDR2: GTSNPN and SVGIG (reference sequence). V gave up 3 bases and J gave up 4 bases; unmatched junction bases: 14. CDR3 length equals 18 residues. The CDR3 DNA reads TGTGCCTGGAGCGTTCAGACTAGCGGGAGGAGAGGAGGAGAGACCCAGTACTTC. This sequence encodes CAWSVQTSGRRGGETQYF.

The V and J genes are TRBV7-2 and TRBJ2-3; D perhaps matches TRBD2 (5 bases). The V end lost 1 base, the J end lost 5 bases, and 10 bases lay between the germline ends. Germline CDR1 and CDR2: SGHTA and FQGNSA. CDR3 size: 14 residues. The CDR3 DNA reads as TGTGCCAGCAGCTTAGATCTAGCACGAGATACGCAGTATTTT. Residues: CASSLDLARDTQYF.

In this sample, this clone turned up once. The chain carries TRBV2 and TRBJ2-1, with TRBD2 as a possible D gene (6 bases). Germline CDR1 SNHLY, CDR2 FYNNEI. The V gene lost 1 base and the J gene lost 3 bases, with 16 bases spanning the gap. The CDR3 has 17 residues. The CDR3 DNA reads as TGTGCCAGCAGTGAAGAATCCTTGGACTACCGCTACAATGAGCAGTTCTTC. Amino acid sequence: CASSEESLDYRYNEQFF.

Here the CDR3 DNA reads TGTGCCAGCTCACCACCCTGGGGTGACAGGTCATCAAATGGGGAGCTGTTTTTT. Amino acid sequence: CASSPPWGDRSSNGELFF. This chain uses TRBV18 with TRBJ2-2, with D maybe TRBD1 (6 bases). The CDR3 loop spans 18 amino acids. V was cut by 0 bases and J by 8 bases, with 22 bases left in between. The germline V gene has CDR1 KGHSH and CDR2 LQKENI.

This clone was seen only once. The chain recombines TRBV29-1 with TRBJ1-1; the match to TRBD1 covers 7 bases. Germline V gene data show CDR1 as SQVTM and CDR2 as ANQGSEA. The V segment lost 3 bases and the J segment 8 bases; nucleotides outside the gene matches: 15. This CDR3 is 15 amino acids long. In DNA form, the CDR3 reads TGCAGCGTTGAGTTGTGGGGCCAGGGGGTAACCGAAGCTTTCTTT. Its translation: CSVELWGQGVTEAFF.